This paragraph covers one TCR beta chain sequence. No antigen is known for it. These data originate in a study of vaccination and CD4 T cells after COVID-19. Study at large: Sampling that followed vaccination took place a median around 71 days after dose two, within a range of 14 to 241.

Once obtained from cultured CD4+ T cells, the DNA was sequenced using the Oncomine TCR Beta short-read assay. The authors extracted genomic DNA from cultured CD4+ T cells. TCRdb reprocessed the PCR reads via MiXCR and lists one record per CDR3 protein. The table has about 6,600 distinct CDR3 sequences, about 29% seen once. Treatment reported: roughly ten-day PBMC culture with coronavirus spike peptide pools or control peptides (ViraFEST assay). Prior to the COVID-19 pandemic (2011-2018), the unexposed donor's CD4+ T cells were collected. Culture of about 1.8 million PBMCs per well took place with 10 IU/ml IL-2 and 8 to 10 ug/ml peptide pools. V gave up 2 bases and J gave up 9 bases, with 11 bases separating them. CDR1 is MNHEY, CDR2 SMNVEV, per germline (reference sequence). This CDR3 has 14 residues.

The source is a human donor in good health. Sequenced input: CD4+ T cells from blood, cultured in vitro. The chain uses TRBV27 and TRBJ1-6, with D maybe TRBD1 (6 bases). CDR3 nucleotides: TGTGCCAGCAGTTTAAAACAGGGTACTTCACCCCTCCACTTT. Translation gives CASSLKQGTSPLHF.